One and the same sample provided the 26 T cell receptor beta chains below, sequenced in a study of OX40 agonist ivuxolimab in advanced cancers. Libraries were constructed by the immunoSEQ multiplex PCR assay. Here the immuneACCESS table is served through TCRdb, limited to in-frame sequences with V and J called. Missing clones are a known gap in these copies; in checked studies unresolved V genes cover under half, and the rest lacks a known reason. Here the sample has around 79,000 clones; about 88% occur a single time. Approximately 0.79% of the sample is in the top ten clones. The sample was CD4+ or CD8+ T cells sorted from blood, taken in a trial of the OX40 agonist ivuxolimab. The receptors come from an adult with an advanced solid tumor such as melanoma, head and neck, liver or kidney cancer.

The V call is TRBV6-1, the J call TRBJ1-4; D gene unclear. V was cut by 4 bases and J by 8 bases, with 8 bases left in between. The CDR3 is 12 residues long. CDR1 MNHNS and CDR2 SASEGT come from the germline V gene. CDR3 sequence reads: CASSGRVEKLFF. For the CDR3, the DNA is TGTGCCAGCAGTGGCCGGGTGGAAAAACTGTTTTTT.

This chain uses TRBV19 with TRBJ1-2, with 9 bases fitting TRBD1. This CDR3 is 14 amino acids long. J gave up 2 bases and V 5 bases, and 3 bases lay outside the gene matches. Germline CDR1 LNHDA, CDR2 SQIVND (reference sequence). The CDR3 spells CASSSGTGNYGYTF. CDR3 coding DNA: TGTGCCAGTAGTTCCGGGACAGGGAACTATGGCTACACCTTC.

V gene TRBV6-6 combines with J gene TRBJ1-2, with D perhaps TRBD1 (5 bases). Germline loops: CDR1 MNHNY, CDR2 SVGAGI (reference sequence). Between the trimmed V and J ends, which lost 5 bases and 3 bases, there was a span of 10 bases. There are 13 residues in the CDR3. CDR3 loop: CASSPAGYYGYTF. The CDR3 DNA is TGTGCCAGCAGTCCCGCAGGGTACTATGGCTACACCTTC.

J is TRBJ2-5 and V is TRBV29-1; 9 bases are a match to TRBD1. The CDR3 consists of 11 residues. With 8 bases clipped from V and 5 bases from J, the junction kept 3 bases outside the gene matches. The germline V gene has CDR1 SQVTM and CDR2 ANQGSEA. This chain's CDR3 is CSHDRGETQYF. The CDR3 DNA is TGCAGCCATGACAGGGGGGAGACCCAGTACTTC. Variable domain in full (rest from reference TRBV29-1 and TRBJ2-5): SAVISQKPSRDICQRGTSLTIQCQVDSQVTMMFWYRQQPGQSLTLIATANQGSEATYESGFVIDKFPISRPNLTFSTLTVSNMSPEDSSIYLCSHDRGETQYFGPGTRLLVL.

The chain carries TRBV7-8 and TRBJ1-2, with a tentative D call TRBD1 (6 bases). The CDR3 is made up of 13 amino acids. The V end lost 1 base, the J end lost 6 bases, and 9 bases lay between the germline ends. In germline, CDR1 is SGHVS, CDR2 FQNEAQ. The CDR3 loop is CASSLVQGDGYTF. The CDR3 DNA follows: TGTGCCAGCAGCTTAGTACAGGGCGATGGCTACACCTTC.

The chain combines TRBV5-5 with TRBJ1-3, with a weak D call TRBD1 (5 bases). The germline V gene encodes CDR1 SGHKS and CDR2 YYEKEE (reference sequence). V was clipped by 1 base and J by 4 bases, with 12 bases between them. The CDR3 contains 15 residues. CDR3 loop: CASSLRGLRGNTIYF. Written as DNA, the CDR3 is TGTGCCAGCAGCTTGAGGGGTTTGAGGGGAAACACCATATATTTT.

With regard to this clone: Other DNA sequences from this sample encode an identical CDR3 as well. The V and J genes are TRBV2 and TRBJ1-1; D gene uncertain. Trimming removed 6 bases from V and 1 base from J, with 9 bases in between. The CDR3 consists of 13 residues. In germline, CDR1 is SNHLY, CDR2 FYNNEI. The CDR3 sequence is CASSRTKNTEAFF. The CDR3 nucleotides are TGTGCCAGCAGCCGAACAAAGAACACTGAAGCTTTCTTT. The full variable domain, with the rest looked up from reference TRBV2 and TRBJ1-1, is EPEVTQTPSHQVTQMGQEVILRCVPISNHLYFYWYRQILGQKVEFLVSFYNNEISEKSEIFDDQFSVERPDGSNFTLKIRSTKLEDSAMYFCASSRTKNTEAFFGQGTRLTVV.

This clone has only a few counts. The chain recombines TRBV5-6 with TRBJ2-3; D is possibly TRBD2 (6 bases). CDR1 is SGHDT and CDR2 is YYEEEE in the germline V gene. V lost 0 bases, J lost 5 bases, and 10 bases lay in between. The CDR3 consists of 14 residues. The CDR3, as DNA: TGTGCCAGCAGCTTGGCGGCGGGGCGAGATACGCAGTATTTT. Protein sequence: CASSLAAGRDTQYF.

The chain couples TRBV11-2 to TRBJ2-5; possible D gene TRBD2, 5 bases. V shed 5 bases and J shed 7 bases, with 20 bases lying between them. From germline, CDR1 is SGHAT and CDR2 FQNNGV. CDR3 size: 15 residues. Written as DNA, the CDR3 is TGTGCCAGCAGCCCTGATCCAGGACGGGGTGTGACCCAGTACTTC. As protein: CASSPDPGRGVTQYF.

V and J are TRBV10-3 and TRBJ2-7, with 8 bases identical to TRBD1. The V segment lost 11 bases and the J segment 2 bases; nucleotides outside the gene matches: 11. Germline-derived CDR1 and CDR2 are ENHRY and SYGVKD. The CDR3 extends over 14 amino acids. The CDR3 loop reads CAATGGRGTYEQYF. The CDR3 DNA reads TGTGCCGCAACAGGGGGGCGGGGAACCTACGAGCAGTACTTC.

The rearrangement uses TRBV6-1 and TRBJ1-5; TRBD1 might be the D (6 bases). Germline V gives CDR1 MNHNS, CDR2 SASEGT. The V gene lost 6 bases and the J gene lost 4 bases, with 13 bases spanning the gap. This CDR3 has 14 residues. CDR3 region: CASSTAGTNQPQHF. CDR3 coding DNA: TGTGCCAGCAGCACTGCAGGGACAAATCAGCCCCAGCATTTT.

The chain links TRBV9 to TRBJ2-7; TRBD2 might be the D (6 bases). V was trimmed by 3 bases and J by 6 bases, leaving 16 bases between them. There are 14 residues in the CDR3. Germline CDR1 is SGDLS and CDR2 is YYNGEE. DNA of the CDR3: TGTGCCAGCAGCGCGGGCCTGCAGGGAGGCGAGCAGTACTTC. It is translated as CASSAGLQGGEQYF.

The chain combines TRBV29-1 with TRBJ2-5; a weak D match, TRBD2 (6 bases). The CDR3 sequence is 13 residues long. Trimming took off 4 bases at V and 5 bases at J, with 14 bases between the two ends. The germline V gene has CDR1 SQVTM and CDR2 ANQGSEA. The CDR3 spells CSVGVGGEETQYF. CDR3 sequence (DNA): TGCAGCGTTGGAGTGGGCGGGGAGGAGACCCAGTACTTC.

The rearrangement uses TRBV6-5 and TRBJ2-1; 9 bases agree with TRBD2. CDR1 and CDR2 (germline): MNHEY, SVGAGI. This CDR3 spans 13 amino acids. V lost 11 bases and J lost 5; bases outside the gene matches: 7. The CDR3 loop is CAGKKRGDNEQFF. In DNA, the CDR3 is TGTGCCGGCAAGAAGCGGGGGGACAATGAGCAGTTCTTC.

J is TRBJ2-3 and V is TRBV14; TRBD1 is a possible D gene (8 bases). Germline V CDR1 and CDR2: SGHDN, FVKESK. The CDR3 is made up of 16 amino acids. V dropped 4 bases and J dropped 3 bases, with 17 bases sitting between them. The CDR3 loop reads CASSPNRGGETDTQYF. The CDR3 coding sequence is TGTGCCAGCAGCCCAAACAGGGGGGGAGAGACAGATACGCAGTATTTT. The full variable domain, in which reference TRBV14 and TRBJ2-3 provide the parts outside the CDR3, is EAGVTQFPSHSVIEKGQTVTLRCDPISGHDNLYWYRRVMGKEIKFLLHFVKESKQDESGMPNNRFLAERTGGTYSTLKVQPAELEDSGVYFCASSPNRGGETDTQYFGPGTRLTVL.

This CDR3 reads CAWNPGGYGEKLFF. The CDR3 DNA reads as TGTGCCTGGAATCCCGGGGGGTATGGGGAAAAACTGTTTTTT. This chain links TRBV30 with TRBJ1-4, with D maybe TRBD1 (5 bases). Germline-derived CDR1 and CDR2 are GTSNPN and SVGIG (reference sequence). The CDR3 has 14 amino acids. V dropped 4 bases and J dropped 8 bases, with 17 bases sitting between them.

The V call is TRBV2, the J call TRBJ1-5; D might be TRBD1 (5 bases). Trimming pared 6 bases from V and 6 bases from J, leaving 18 bases between. CDR1 SNHLY and CDR2 FYNNEI come from the germline V gene. This CDR3 has 15 residues. CDR3 DNA sequence: TGTGCCAGCAGCGTGGGGCGAGCCCTGGGTCAGCCCCAGCATTTT. Amino acids: CASSVGRALGQPQHF.

The J gene is TRBJ1-2, the V gene TRBV5-6; the match to TRBD1 covers 7 bases. Germline V gene data show CDR1 as SGHDT and CDR2 as YYEEEE. The CDR3 covers 16 residues. Trimming took 4 bases from V and 5 from J; bases not matched to a gene: 14. The CDR3 DNA is TGTGCCAGCAGCCCGGACCCCGACAGGGTAGGGTATGGCTACACCTTC. This encodes CASSPDPDRVGYGYTF.

This clone occurred once. The CDR3 region has the DNA TGTGCCAGCAGCTTGAGGACAGTCCAAGAGACCCAGTACTTC. It translates to CASSLRTVQETQYF. The gene calls are TRBV5-6 and TRBJ2-5; D is perhaps TRBD1 (6 bases). The CDR3 loop spans 14 amino acids. CDR1 SGHDT and CDR2 YYEEEE come from the germline V gene. V was shortened by 1 base and J by 1 base, with 8 bases between the two germline ends.

The rearrangement uses TRBV4-1 and TRBJ1-1; D not resolved. This CDR3 comprises 15 residues. V was trimmed by 5 bases and J by 5 bases, leaving 18 bases between them. CDR1 is MGHRA, CDR2 YSYEKL, per germline. The CDR3 nucleotides are TGCGCCAGCAGCATGCCATTGTGGGGATCGACTGAAGCTTTCTTT. It is translated as CASSMPLWGSTEAFF.

The V and J genes are TRBV5-4 and TRBJ1-2; D may be TRBD1 (5 bases). In germline, CDR1 is SGHNT, CDR2 YYREEE (reference sequence). The CDR3 totals 13 residues. V shed 4 bases and J shed 2 bases, with 9 bases lying between them. CDR3 sequence: CASSLGGNYGYTF. The CDR3 nucleotides read TGTGCCAGCAGCCTGGGGGGGAACTATGGCTACACCTTC.

The chain links TRBV6-6 to TRBJ1-2; the D gene is possibly TRBD1 (5 bases). Per the germline V gene, CDR1 is MNHNY and CDR2 is SVGAGI (reference sequence). Between the trimmed V and J ends, which lost 4 bases and 8 bases, there was a span of 14 bases. This CDR3 has 13 residues. The CDR3 bases are TGTGCCAGCAGTTCCTCCGGGACCGGGGGCTACACCTTC. Translation: CASSSSGTGGYTF.

The chain recombines TRBV7-9 with TRBJ2-7, with D perhaps matching TRBD1 (5 bases). The CDR3 covers 12 residues. Germline values: CDR1 SEHNR, CDR2 FQNEAQ (reference sequence). Trimming left V 5 bases short and J 3 bases short, with 8 bases between. The CDR3 sequence: CASSGDSYEQYF. Here the CDR3 DNA reads TGTGCCAGCAGCGGCGACAGCTACGAGCAGTACTTC.

This clone was seen just once. The chain uses TRBV9 and TRBJ1-4; tentatively, D is TRBD1 (6 bases). The CDR3 contains 15 residues. Trimming removed 2 bases at V and 1 base at J, with 9 bases between. Germline values: CDR1 SGDLS, CDR2 YYNGEE. The CDR3 region is CASSVGGRTNEKLFF. CDR3 in DNA: TGTGCCAGCAGCGTTGGGGGCAGAACTAATGAAAAACTGTTTTTT. The variable domain in full, with the rest retrieved from reference TRBV9 and TRBJ1-4, is DSGVTQTPKHLITATGQRVTLRCSPRSGDLSVYWYQQSLDQGLQFLIQYYNGEERAKGNILERFSAQQFPDLHSELNLSSLELGDSALYFCASSVGGRTNEKLFFGSGTQLSVL.

The chain is built from TRBV6-1 and TRBJ2-1; D may be TRBD1 or TRBD2 (5 bases each). The germline CDR1 and CDR2 sequences are MNHNS and SASEGT. The CDR3 contains 13 residues. The germline V and J ends were trimmed by 8 bases and 9 bases, with 17 bases remaining between them. CDR3 coding DNA: TGTGCCAGCTCTCGGGACCTCCGGGGTGAGCAGTTCTTC. The encoded protein is CASSRDLRGEQFF.

This chain uses TRBV5-4 with TRBJ2-1; tentative D call: TRBD2 (5 bases). V lost 4 bases and J lost 8, with 16 bases in between. The CDR3 covers 14 residues. CDR1 SGHNT and CDR2 YYREEE come from the germline V gene (reference sequence). The CDR3 bases are TGTGCCAGCAGCCCATCAACCACTAGGGATGAGCAGTTCTTC. Its translation: CASSPSTTRDEQFF. The full variable domain, rest sourced from reference TRBV5-4 and TRBJ2-1, is ETGVTQSPTHLIKTRGQQVTLRCSSQSGHNTVSWYQQALGQGPQFIFQYYREEENGRGNFPPRFSGLQFPNYSSELNVNALELDDSALYLCASSPSTTRDEQFFGPGTRLTVL.